The entry below describes one T cell receptor (beta chain). These data originate in a study of T cell changes during pregnancy in multiple sclerosis. TCRdb keeps only in-frame clones here, not all; method: immunoSEQ multiplex PCR. The sample lists under 50,000 clones, around 93% seen once, with about 4% in the top ten. V was cut by 1 base and J by 1 base, with 4 bases left in between. From germline, CDR1 is SGHVS and CDR2 FNYEAQ. CDR3 length: 14 residues. Here the sequenced sample was CD8+ T cells from peripheral blood mononuclear cells, taken after pregnancy. This chain uses TRBV7-6 with TRBJ1-4; D call uncertain. The TCR sequence derives from a female donor with multiple sclerosis, enrolled in a pregnancy study. CDR3 amino acids: CASSLGLTNEKLFF. The CDR3 DNA sequence: TGTGCCAGCAGCTTAGGTCTAACTAATGAAAAACTGTTTTTT.